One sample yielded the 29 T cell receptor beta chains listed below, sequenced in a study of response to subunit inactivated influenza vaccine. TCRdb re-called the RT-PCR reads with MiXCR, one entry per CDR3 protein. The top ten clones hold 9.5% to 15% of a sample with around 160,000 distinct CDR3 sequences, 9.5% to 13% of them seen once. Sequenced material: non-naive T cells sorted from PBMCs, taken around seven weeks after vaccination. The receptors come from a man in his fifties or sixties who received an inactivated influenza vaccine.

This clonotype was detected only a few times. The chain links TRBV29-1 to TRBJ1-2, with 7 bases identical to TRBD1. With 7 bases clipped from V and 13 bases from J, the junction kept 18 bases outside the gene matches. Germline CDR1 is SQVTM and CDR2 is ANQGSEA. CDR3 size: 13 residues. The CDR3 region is CSEGQAGSGALTF. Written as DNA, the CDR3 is TGCAGCGAAGGACAGGCTGGGTCCGGGGCTCTCACCTTC. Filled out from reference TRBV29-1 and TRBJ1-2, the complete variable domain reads SAVISQKPSRDICQRGTSLTIQCQVDSQVTMMFWYRQQPGQSLTLIATANQGSEATYESGFVIDKFPISRPNLTFSTLTVSNMSPEDSSIYLCSEGQAGSGALTFGSGTRLTVV.

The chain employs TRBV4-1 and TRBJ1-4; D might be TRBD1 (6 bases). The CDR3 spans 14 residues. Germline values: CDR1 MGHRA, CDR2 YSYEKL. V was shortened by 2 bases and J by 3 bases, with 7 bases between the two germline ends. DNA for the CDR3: TGCGCCAGCAGCCAAAGGACAGCTAATGAAAAACTGTTTTTT. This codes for CASSQRTANEKLFF.

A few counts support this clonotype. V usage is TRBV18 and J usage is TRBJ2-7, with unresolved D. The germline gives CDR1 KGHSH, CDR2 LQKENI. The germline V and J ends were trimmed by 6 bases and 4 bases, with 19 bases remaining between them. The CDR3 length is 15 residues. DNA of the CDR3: TGTGCCAGCTCCGGCATTTATACGTTGAGTTACGAGCAGTACTTC. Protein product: CASSGIYTLSYEQYF.

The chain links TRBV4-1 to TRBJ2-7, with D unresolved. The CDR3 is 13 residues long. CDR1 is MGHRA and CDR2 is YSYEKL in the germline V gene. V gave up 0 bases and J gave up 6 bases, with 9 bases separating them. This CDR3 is CASSQEGPGEQYF. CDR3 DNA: TGCGCCAGCAGCCAAGAGGGTCCGGGCGAGCAGTACTTC.

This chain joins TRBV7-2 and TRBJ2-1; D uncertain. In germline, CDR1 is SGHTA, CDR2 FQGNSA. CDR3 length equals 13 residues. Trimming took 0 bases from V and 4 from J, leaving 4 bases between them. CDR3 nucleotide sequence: TGTGCCAGCAGCTTAGCCCGATACAATGAGCAGTTCTTC. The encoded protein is CASSLARYNEQFF.

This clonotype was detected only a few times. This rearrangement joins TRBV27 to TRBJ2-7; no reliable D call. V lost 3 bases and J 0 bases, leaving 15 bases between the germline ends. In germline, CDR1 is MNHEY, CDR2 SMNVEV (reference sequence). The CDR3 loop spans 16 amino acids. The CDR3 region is CASSFLDGINSYEQYF. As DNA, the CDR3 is TGTGCCAGCAGTTTCTTGGACGGAATAAACTCCTACGAGCAGTACTTC.

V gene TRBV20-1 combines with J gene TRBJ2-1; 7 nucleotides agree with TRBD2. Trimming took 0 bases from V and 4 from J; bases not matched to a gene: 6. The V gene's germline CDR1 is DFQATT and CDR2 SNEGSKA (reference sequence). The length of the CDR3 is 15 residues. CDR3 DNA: TGCAGTGCTAGAGACGACGGGAGGTGGTACAATGAGCAGTTCTTC. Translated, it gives CSARDDGRWYNEQFF.

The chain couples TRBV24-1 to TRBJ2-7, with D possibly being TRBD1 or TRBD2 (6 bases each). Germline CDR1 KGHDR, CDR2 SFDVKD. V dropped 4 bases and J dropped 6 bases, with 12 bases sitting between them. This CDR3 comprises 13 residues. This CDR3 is CATSEGGLGEQYF. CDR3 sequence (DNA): TGTGCCACCAGTGAAGGGGGGCTCGGCGAGCAGTACTTC.

CDR3 amino acids: CASRTPSGAFEQFF. CDR3 nucleotides: TGTGCCAGCAGGACCCCTAGCGGGGCATTTGAGCAGTTCTTC. The gene calls are TRBV6-1 and TRBJ2-1; 9 bases map to TRBD2. Trimming removed 6 bases from V and 9 bases from J; junction bases left unmatched: 9. Germline V gene data show CDR1 as MNHNS and CDR2 as SASEGT. This CDR3 contains 14 residues.

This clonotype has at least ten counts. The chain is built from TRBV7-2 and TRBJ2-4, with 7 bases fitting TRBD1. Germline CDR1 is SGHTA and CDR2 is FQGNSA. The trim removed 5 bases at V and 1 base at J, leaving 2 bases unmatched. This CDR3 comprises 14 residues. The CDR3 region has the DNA TGTGCCAGCAGCGAGGGACAGGCCAAAAACATTCAGTACTTC. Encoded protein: CASSEGQAKNIQYF.

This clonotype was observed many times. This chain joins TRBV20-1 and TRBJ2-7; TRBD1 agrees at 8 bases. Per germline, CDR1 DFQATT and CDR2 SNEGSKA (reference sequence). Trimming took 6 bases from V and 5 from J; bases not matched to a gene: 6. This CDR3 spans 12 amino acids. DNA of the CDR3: TGCAGTGCCGACGGACAGGGCCACGAGCAGTACTTC. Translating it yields CSADGQGHEQYF.

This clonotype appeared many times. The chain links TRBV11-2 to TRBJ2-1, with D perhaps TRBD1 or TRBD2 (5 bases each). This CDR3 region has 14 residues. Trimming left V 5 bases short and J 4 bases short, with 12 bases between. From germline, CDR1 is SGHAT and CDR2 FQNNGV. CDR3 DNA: TGTGCCAGCAGCCTCGGGACGGCATACAATGAGCAGTTCTTC. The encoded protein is CASSLGTAYNEQFF.

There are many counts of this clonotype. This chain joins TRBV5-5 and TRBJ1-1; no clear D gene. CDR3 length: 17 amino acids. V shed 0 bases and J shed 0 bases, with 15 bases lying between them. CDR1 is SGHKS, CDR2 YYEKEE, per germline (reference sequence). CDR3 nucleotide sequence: TGTGCCAGCAGCTTGGCCCTATCCAATCTGCTGAACACTGAAGCTTTCTTT. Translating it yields CASSLALSNLLNTEAFF.

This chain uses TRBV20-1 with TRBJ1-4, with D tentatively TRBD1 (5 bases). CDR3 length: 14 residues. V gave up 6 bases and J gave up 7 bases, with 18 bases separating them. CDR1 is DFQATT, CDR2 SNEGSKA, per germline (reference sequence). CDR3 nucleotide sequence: TGCAGTGCAAGAACCAGGGTAACAGGTGAAAAACTGTTTTTT. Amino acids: CSARTRVTGEKLFF.

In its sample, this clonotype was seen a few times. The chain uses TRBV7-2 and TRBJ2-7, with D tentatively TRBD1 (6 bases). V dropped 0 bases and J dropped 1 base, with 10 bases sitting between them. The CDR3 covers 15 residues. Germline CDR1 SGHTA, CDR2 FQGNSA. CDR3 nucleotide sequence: TGTGCCAGCAGCTTAGCTTGGACAGATTCCTACGAGCAGTACTTC. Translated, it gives CASSLAWTDSYEQYF.

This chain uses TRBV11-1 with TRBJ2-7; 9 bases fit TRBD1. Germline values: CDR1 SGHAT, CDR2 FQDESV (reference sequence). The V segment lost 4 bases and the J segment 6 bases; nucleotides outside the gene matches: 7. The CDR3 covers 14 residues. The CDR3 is CASSSGTGSIEQYF. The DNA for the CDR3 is TGTGCCAGCAGCTCCGGGACAGGGTCTATCGAGCAGTACTTC.

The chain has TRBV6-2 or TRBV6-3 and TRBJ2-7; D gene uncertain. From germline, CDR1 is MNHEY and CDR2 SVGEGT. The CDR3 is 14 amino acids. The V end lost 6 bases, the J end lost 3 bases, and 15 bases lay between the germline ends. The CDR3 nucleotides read TGTGCCAGCAGGAACGTGGCGAAACGCTACGAGCAGTACTTC. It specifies CASRNVAKRYEQYF.

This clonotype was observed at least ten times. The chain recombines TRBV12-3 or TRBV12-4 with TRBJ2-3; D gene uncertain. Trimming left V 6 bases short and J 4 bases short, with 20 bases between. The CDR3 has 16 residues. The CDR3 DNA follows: TGTGCCAGCAGCGGAGATGAGGTGTCTAGTCCAGATACGCAGTATTTT. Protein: CASSGDEVSSPDTQYF.

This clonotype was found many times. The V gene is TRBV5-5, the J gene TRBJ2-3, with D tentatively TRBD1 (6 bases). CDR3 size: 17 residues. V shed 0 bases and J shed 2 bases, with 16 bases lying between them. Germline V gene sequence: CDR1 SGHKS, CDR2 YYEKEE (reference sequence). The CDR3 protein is CASSLVRHGGTTDTQYF. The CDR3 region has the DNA TGTGCCAGCAGCTTGGTCCGGCATGGGGGCACCACAGATACGCAGTATTTT. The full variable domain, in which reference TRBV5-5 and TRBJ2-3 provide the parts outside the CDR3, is DAGVTQSPTHLIKTRGQQVTLRCSPISGHKSVSWYQQVLGQGPQFIFQYYEKEERGRGNFPDRFSARQFPNYSSELNVNALLLGDSALYLCASSLVRHGGTTDTQYFGPGTRLTVL.

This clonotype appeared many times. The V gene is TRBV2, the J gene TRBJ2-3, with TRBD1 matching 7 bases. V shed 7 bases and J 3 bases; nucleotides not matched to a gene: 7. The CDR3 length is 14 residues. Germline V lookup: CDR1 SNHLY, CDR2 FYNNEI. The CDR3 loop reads CASNRQGTTDTQYF. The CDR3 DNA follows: TGTGCCAGCAACCGACAGGGAACAACAGATACGCAGTATTTT.

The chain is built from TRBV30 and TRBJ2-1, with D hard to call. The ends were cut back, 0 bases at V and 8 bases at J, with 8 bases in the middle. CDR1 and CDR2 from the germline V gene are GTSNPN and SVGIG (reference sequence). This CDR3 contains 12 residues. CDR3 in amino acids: CAWSVPGDEQFF. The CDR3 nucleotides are TGTGCCTGGAGTGTACCCGGCGATGAGCAGTTCTTC.

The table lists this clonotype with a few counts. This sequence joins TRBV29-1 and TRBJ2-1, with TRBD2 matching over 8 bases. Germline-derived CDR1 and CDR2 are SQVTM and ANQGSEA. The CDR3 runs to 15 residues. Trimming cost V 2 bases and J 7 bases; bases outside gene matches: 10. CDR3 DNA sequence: TGCAGCGTTGAACGGGGCGGGGGGCCGAGGAATGAGCAGTTCTTC. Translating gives CSVERGGGPRNEQFF.

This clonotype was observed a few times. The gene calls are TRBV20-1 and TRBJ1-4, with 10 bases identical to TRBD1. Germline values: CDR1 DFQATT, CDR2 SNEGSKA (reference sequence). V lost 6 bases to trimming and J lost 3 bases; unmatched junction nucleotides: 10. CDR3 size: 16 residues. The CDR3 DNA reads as TGCAGTGCCTTCGGACAGGGGGTTTTAGCTAATGAAAAACTGTTTTTT. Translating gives CSAFGQGVLANEKLFF.

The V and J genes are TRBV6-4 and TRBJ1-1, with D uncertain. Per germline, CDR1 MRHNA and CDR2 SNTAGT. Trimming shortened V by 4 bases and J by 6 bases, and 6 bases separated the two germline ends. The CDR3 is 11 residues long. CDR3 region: CASSVYPEAFF. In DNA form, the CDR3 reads TGTGCCAGCAGTGTCTATCCTGAAGCTTTCTTT.

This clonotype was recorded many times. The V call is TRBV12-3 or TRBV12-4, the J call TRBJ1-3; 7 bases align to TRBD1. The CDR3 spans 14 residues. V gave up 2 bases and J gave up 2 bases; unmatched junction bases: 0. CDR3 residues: CASSLQGAGNTIYF. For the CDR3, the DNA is TGTGCCAGCAGTTTACAGGGGGCTGGAAACACCATATATTTT.

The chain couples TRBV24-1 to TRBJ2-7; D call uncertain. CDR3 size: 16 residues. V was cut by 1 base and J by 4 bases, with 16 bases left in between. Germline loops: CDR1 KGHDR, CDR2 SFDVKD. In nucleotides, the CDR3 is TGTGCCACCAGTGATTTCGGACCGAACGGGCGGTACGAGCAGTACTTC. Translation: CATSDFGPNGRYEQYF.

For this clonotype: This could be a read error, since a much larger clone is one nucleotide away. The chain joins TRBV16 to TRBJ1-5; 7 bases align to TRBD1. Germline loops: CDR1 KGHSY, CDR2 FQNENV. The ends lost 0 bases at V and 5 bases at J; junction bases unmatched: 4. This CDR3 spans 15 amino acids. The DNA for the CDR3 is TGTGCCAGCAGCCAATCGACAGGGAGAGATCAGCCCCAGCATTTT. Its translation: CASSQSTGRDQPQHF.

Written as DNA, the CDR3 is TGTGCCAGCAGCTTAGAGTCAGGTCGTGAGACCCAGTACTTC. This translates into CASSLESGRETQYF. The chain links TRBV7-9 to TRBJ2-5, with D unclear. Trimming removed 1 base from V and 5 bases from J, with 11 bases in between. Germline assignment: CDR1 SEHNR and CDR2 FQNEAQ (reference sequence). The CDR3 contains 14 residues.

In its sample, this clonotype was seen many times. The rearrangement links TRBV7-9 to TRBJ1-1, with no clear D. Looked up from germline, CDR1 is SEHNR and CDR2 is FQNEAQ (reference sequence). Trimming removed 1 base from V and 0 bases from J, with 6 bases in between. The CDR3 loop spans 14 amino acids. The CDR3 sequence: CASSLDGVNTEAFF. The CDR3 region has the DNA TGTGCCAGCAGCTTAGACGGGGTGAACACTGAAGCTTTCTTT.